The present entry profiles one T cell receptor beta chain with its context. Its cognate antigen is unknown. The sample is drawn from a study of T cell responses to AZD1222 COVID-19 vaccine. Study as a whole: Recipients boosted at about 4 weeks or about 12 weeks are pooled. Regarding the study as a whole: Repertoire sampling occurred only after the peak T cell response. Donors skewed white British and female; clonal diversity was possibly underestimated.

The CDR3 loop spans 15 amino acids. The V end lost 1 base, the J end lost 1 base, and 11 bases lay between the germline ends. CDR1 and CDR2 (germline): SGHNT, YYREEE (reference sequence). Method: immunoSEQ multiplex PCR; TCRdb's copy keeps in-frame clones and lacks some. The sample comprises 100,000 to 150,000 clones, approximately 90% of which are singletons, and about 7% rests with the top ten. The chain uses TRBV5-4 and TRBJ1-1; tentatively, D is TRBD1 (6 bases). Sample: peripheral blood, taken on day 0 of AZD1222 vaccination. The sequence was obtained from an adult in good health. In DNA form, the CDR3 reads TGTGCCAGCAGCTTGCCCAGGGGATCGAACACTGAAGCTTTCTTT. Amino acids: CASSLPRGSNTEAFF.